This T cell receptor beta chain came from a study of cytomegalovirus exposure and HLA in healthy donors (dated by TCRdb to 2015 to 2018). Background on the whole study: An earlier analysis of roughly 630 of the donors reported about 250 Gb of sequence data and 120 million or so unique TCR beta sequences from 190 million or so T cells. Every repertoire in the discovery cohort had been generated on one and the same sequencing platform. The number of donors typed differed by locus, with roughly 620-630 for A, B, C, DRB1 and DQB1, around 500 for DQA1, about 610 for DPA1, and 400 to 490 for DPB1. A later analysis re-analyzed previously published TCR beta repertoires from approximately 670 donors and added high-resolution HLA genotyping to study TCR occurrence patterns. The later analysis used no new phenotypic data to find candidate immune exposures, relying instead on TCR beta sequences and their occurrence across donors. Donor age, sex, ethnicity and CMV serostatus were compiled alongside the repertoire data. The study profiled the T cell repertoires of under 850 subjects by immunosequencing and related them to cytomegalovirus serostatus. Class I and class II HLA loci were covered by the typing at four-digit resolution. A separate validation cohort of 100 to 150 different subjects was used in addition to the 666-subject first cohort. A later genetic analysis took genome-wide SNP genotypes for about 60% of the roughly 670 donors and used that subset as a discovery cohort. The study was designed to test whether signatures of past pathogen exposure could be identified by cataloging public T cell receptors. Among the approximately 400 genotyped donors, around 81% belonged to the genetic ancestry cluster associated with self-reported Caucasian donors. On average, approximately 250,000 unique TCR beta nucleotide sequences were sequenced per donor among a few hundred genotyped donors of the cohort, with 15% to 20% of those sequences being non-productive. An earlier analysis of nearly 600 of the donors applied high-throughput TCR beta sequencing to assess whether each TCR beta V gene segment acted as functional or pseudogenic. To predict cytomegalovirus infection status, the study combined high-throughput TCR immunosequencing, statistical association of individual TCRs with disease status, and machine learning. An early release that covered fewer than 800 HLA-typed donors contained approximately 300 gigabases of sequencing data and around 80 million unique TCR sequences. Because of strong linkage in the cohort, five DR-DQ haplotypes were treated as single units for association and clustering. Study-level results and caveats: A cluster of highly shared sequence variants was judged likely to represent a technical artifact of the sequencing pipeline. A later analysis reported that several top co-occurrence clusters appeared linked to parvovirus B19, influenza, CMV and Epstein-Barr virus. Most TCR sequences were observed very rarely across donors, whereas some public TCRs were present in many individuals. CMV serostatus was the only immune exposure information available for the cohort. Because counts were too low, about 18 rarely observed V segments, including chromosome 9 orphons, were left out of the earlier analysis of over 550 of the donors. A later analysis associated around 16,000 TCR beta sequences with specific HLA alleles at a false discovery rate of 0.05. In an earlier analysis of 587 of the donors, most TCR beta V segments were observed in productive rearrangements about 90% or about 30% of the time, broadly matching IMGT annotations. In a later analysis, TCR association rates were found to vary across HLA loci, with the most associated TCRs seen for DRB1 alleles and the fewest for HLA-C alleles. A later analysis found that most CMV-associated TCR beta chains appeared HLA-restricted, with HLA associations seemingly driven largely by CMV exposure. Linkage disequilibrium might explain the correlated functional status among segregating V segments, but an unknown experimental factor could not be excluded. The study gave a list of under 200 TCR beta chains associated with cytomegalovirus. In vitro tests confirmed that a few of the cytomegalovirus-associated TCR beta chains recognize cytomegalovirus antigens. Assigning TCR associations to individual alleles was difficult when HLA alleles, especially DR and DQ, strongly co-occurred. In a later genetic analysis, a missense DCLRE1C variant was associated with V-gene and J-gene trimming of TCR beta chains, and the association was replicated in an independent cohort. The authors suggested that the approach could potentially be generalized to other disease states and immunological phenotypes. In a later genetic analysis, fewer N-insertions in productive TCRs were reported among donors in an Asian-associated ancestry cluster than the roughly 700-donor mean. Because some donors lacked HLA typing at each locus, the association tests relied only on the typed subset. Some IMGT-functional V segments, including TRBV6-2 and TRBV6-3, could not be distinguished by the 87-base-pair reads and were therefore excluded. A further reported finding was that TCR beta sequences accurately predicted the HLA-A and HLA-B alleles for most subjects in the first cohort. In a later analysis, HLA-associated TCR beta chains were found to be more clonally expanded and to have lower generation probabilities than equally common non-associated chains. The cohort was sequenced for TCR beta chains only, and without alpha or paired-chain data the features that could be detected were limited. Cytomegalovirus status was reported to be diagnosed by the classifier with high specificity and sensitivity in both the original and validation cohorts. Sequencing depth was assumed to be roughly uniform across donors in the presence/absence analyses, though that assumption may not hold.

A word on this clone: The specificity of this receptor is unknown. The record has no base qualities; no much larger clone is one base away.

The cohort comprised some 700 healthy bone marrow donors. All cohort members were sampled while nominally healthy, although unrecorded immune exposures were likely present. The donor tested CMV seropositive and was one of the 289 seropositive cohort members. Every donor gave a peripheral blood sample, and the peripheral blood mononuclear cells from that sample were used for TCR beta sequencing. Genomic DNA was extracted from the blood cell samples with the Qiagen DNeasy Blood Extraction Kit. The CDR3 numbers 14 residues from cysteine through phenylalanine. Only CDR3 DNA is held: 42 bases, read in frame from base 1. Trimming costs V 1 base and J 2 bases, and their ends lie 9 bases apart. For CDR1 and CDR2, the germline V gene lists SGHTA and FQGNSA. To prepare the library, the immunoSEQ multiplex PCR assay was applied. A mixture of 60 forward primers for TCR Vbeta segments and 13 reverse primers for TCR Jbeta segments was used in the multiplex PCR. Amplification of the CDR3 region of rearranged TCR beta genes was performed with a multiplex PCR assay on genomic DNA. The Illumina HiSeq System was used to sequence the amplified TCR beta libraries as 87-base-pair reads. Under the source paper's analysis protocol: A later analysis tallied tens of millions of unique TCR beta chains across the 666 repertoires, and about 10 million of those chains were shared by two or more donors. To remove PCR and sequencing errors, raw reads were error-corrected and collapsed into unique sequences using a nearest-neighbor algorithm that merged closely related sequences. V, D and J gene segments were assigned by aligning CDR3 sequences to IMGT reference sequences. For a sequence to be retained, at least a six-nucleotide match to both a V gene segment and a J gene segment was required. Rearrangements were called productive when the CDR3 lacked stop codons and stayed in frame with V and J; all others were non-productive. CDR3 was defined according to IMGT convention as the region running from the second conserved V-encoded cysteine to the conserved J-encoded phenylalanine. The earlier analysis of about 610 of the donors excluded any sequence lacking an unambiguous match to a single V gene segment. In an earlier analysis of 587 of the donors, V segments were called functional above 56.7% productive rearrangements and were called segregating when the between-donor standard deviation exceeded 5%. A statistical classification framework was built to diagnose cytomegalovirus status from the catalog of TCR beta chain sequences. In a later analysis, TCR nucleotide sequences were compared against IMGT/GENE-DB human TR gene sequences so that V and J genes could be assigned. The TCRdist pipeline was used in a later analysis to assign CDR3 sequences and most-parsimonious VDJ recombination scenarios. In a later analysis, every TCR beta chain was defined by the combination of its CDR3 amino acid sequence and its V-gene family, and reads without a unique V-gene family were dropped. As a way to deal with suspected cross-contamination and a sequencing artifact, a later analysis dropped over 550 nucleotide sequences that were highly shared and had low generation probability. A later analysis calculated a clonal expansion index for each public chain from normalized within-repertoire ranks of inferred template counts. In a later analysis, generation probabilities were computed using a VDJ recombination model fitted to out-of-frame rearrangements, and the results were checked against IGoR. In a later analysis, hypergeometric tests were used to score TCR-TCR, TCR-HLA and TCR-CMV co-occurrence, with a repertoire-size bias correction applied to TCR pairs. False discovery rates were estimated in a later analysis by permuting HLA or CMV assignments 20 times. In a later analysis, co-occurring TCRs were grouped with DBSCAN, and TCRdist sequence similarity was added when clustering was performed within HLA-allele-positive subsets. Repertoires with fewer than 30,000 or more than 120,000 public chains were left out of co-occurrence clustering, as were four to six repertoires with anomalous nucleotide sharing. TCRdb holds this immuneACCESS table with in-frame rearrangements only. Some clones are missing; in checked studies, unresolved V genes explain under half, and the rest has no known cause. V and J calls and clone size follow that table, whereas D and trimming were derived from the DNA. This sample has 65,000 or so clones in its table, and roughly 80% of those were observed once. The top ten constitute about 3% of the sample.

This receptor was identified in a girl between 10 and 17 years old in good health and CMV-seropositive. Rearrangement joined TRBV7-2 to TRBJ2-7, with the D gene too uncertain to name. Sample: PBMCs. The CDR3: CASSLGLGAYEQYF. The DNA reads as follows: TGTGCCAGCAGCTTAGGGCTAGGAGCCTACGAGCAGTACTTC.